The 16 T cell receptor beta chains reported below all come from one sample, sequenced in a study of blood T cell repertoires in COVID-19. Assay: immunoSEQ multiplex PCR; the TCRdb copy retains only in-frame clones and omits some. Here the sample spans about 190,000 clones, roughly 80% being singletons. The source material was peripheral blood. The source of these receptors is a man aged 25 to 45 with active or convalescent COVID-19.

V is TRBV30 and J is TRBJ1-3; the match to TRBD1 covers 10 bases. V shed 1 base and J 1 base; nucleotides not matched to a gene: 4. Germline V gene sequence: CDR1 GTSNPN, CDR2 SVGIG (reference sequence). The CDR3 runs 16 residues. The CDR3: CAWSEGTGVSGNTIYF. In nucleotides, the CDR3 is TGTGCCTGGAGTGAGGGGACAGGGGTTTCTGGAAACACCATATATTTT.

The chain combines TRBV3-1 (or the pseudogene TRBV3-2) with TRBJ1-1, with D perhaps matching TRBD1 (6 bases). This CDR3 is built from 14 residues. V was cut by 5 bases and J by 1 base, with 11 bases left in between. Germline V gene lookup returns CDR1 LGHDT and CDR2 YNNKEL (reference sequence). In DNA, the CDR3 is TGTGCCAGCAGCTCCGGGGGGGCGAACACTGAAGCTTTCTTT. It translates to CASSSGGANTEAFF.

This chain links TRBV3-1 (or the pseudogene TRBV3-2) with TRBJ2-1, with TRBD2 matching over 13 bases. CDR1 is LGHDT, CDR2 YNNKEL, per germline (reference sequence). V trimming: 2 bases; J trimming: 9 bases; junction bases outside the gene matches: 7. The CDR3 loop spans 16 amino acids. This CDR3 reads CASSQRPGLAGLEQFF. In nucleotides, the CDR3 is TGTGCCAGCAGCCAACGCCCGGGACTAGCGGGACTTGAGCAGTTCTTC.

The J gene is TRBJ1-5, the V gene TRBV19, with D unresolved. V was shortened by 6 bases and J by 3 bases, with 12 bases between the two germline ends. The CDR3 length is 14 residues. Germline CDR1 is LNHDA and CDR2 is SQIVND (reference sequence). The CDR3: CASRRREANQPQHF. Here the CDR3 DNA reads TGTGCCAGTAGAAGGAGGGAAGCCAATCAGCCCCAGCATTTT.

The rearrangement joins TRBV18 to TRBJ1-1; 9 nucleotides align to TRBD1. CDR3 length: 15 residues. Germline CDR1 and CDR2: KGHSH and LQKENI. J gave up 5 bases and V 4 bases, and 8 bases lay outside the gene matches. CDR3 sequence: CASSQGQGLGTEAFF. DNA for the CDR3: TGTGCCAGCTCACAGGGACAGGGTTTAGGGACTGAAGCTTTCTTT.

The genes are TRBV9 and TRBJ2-2; possibly TRBD2 for D (6 bases). Germline V lookup: CDR1 SGDLS, CDR2 YYNGEE. The CDR3 is 16 amino acids. V gave up 0 bases and J gave up 2 bases, with 11 bases separating them. The CDR3 nucleotides are TGTGCCAGCAGCGTAGGTCCGGAGGGAAACACCGGGGAGCTGTTTTTT. Its protein product is CASSVGPEGNTGELFF.

The chain links TRBV27 to TRBJ1-2; D is uncertain. CDR3 size: 13 residues. The V end was cut by 3 bases, the J end by 8 bases, with 13 bases between. Germline loops: CDR1 MNHEY, CDR2 SMNVEV (reference sequence). The CDR3 region is CASSFDPSEGYTF. The CDR3 region has the DNA TGTGCCAGCAGTTTCGACCCTTCGGAGGGCTACACCTTC.

This clone was seen a few times. The sample contains more than one DNA sequence encoding this CDR3. The gene calls are TRBV28 and TRBJ1-1; D is undetermined. V lost 5 bases, J lost 3 bases, and 13 bases lay in between. The CDR3 contains 14 residues. Germline lookup yields CDR1 MDHEN and CDR2 SYDVKM. The CDR3 reads CASSPPGGYTEAFF. In DNA form, the CDR3 reads TGTGCCAGCAGTCCCCCAGGAGGATACACTGAAGCTTTCTTT.

This clone was detected ten times or more. The rearrangement joins TRBV2 to TRBJ1-6, with TRBD1 matching over 10 bases. CDR3 length: 14 amino acids. J lost 5 bases, V lost 6 bases, and 1 base had no gene match. CDR1 is SNHLY and CDR2 is FYNNEI in the germline V gene. CDR3 amino acids: CASSGTGDNSPLHF. The CDR3 coding sequence is TGTGCCAGCAGCGGGACAGGGGATAATTCACCCCTCCACTTT. The whole variable domain, remainder taken from reference TRBV2 and TRBJ1-6, is EPEVTQTPSHQVTQMGQEVILRCVPISNHLYFYWYRQILGQKVEFLVSFYNNEISEKSEIFDDQFSVERPDGSNFTLKIRSTKLEDSAMYFCASSGTGDNSPLHFGNGTRLTVT.

This chain uses TRBV15 with TRBJ2-5, with D perhaps TRBD2 (6 bases). The CDR3 runs 14 residues. In germline, CDR1 is LNHNV, CDR2 YYDKDF (reference sequence). V was pared by 3 bases and J by 5 bases, with 13 bases between. The CDR3 here is CATSRSRLEETQYF. In DNA form, the CDR3 reads TGTGCCACCAGCAGGTCCAGACTAGAGGAGACCCAGTACTTC. The full variable domain, rest sourced from reference TRBV15 and TRBJ2-5, is DAMVIQNPRYQVTQFGKPVTLSCSQTLNHNVMYWYQQKSSQAPKLLFHYYDKDFNNEADTPDNFQSRRPNTSFCFLDIRSPGLGDTAMYLCATSRSRLEETQYFGPGTRLLVL.

This clone has a single count. V usage is TRBV7-8 and J usage is TRBJ2-2; a weak D match, TRBD2 (5 bases). With 1 base removed from V and 4 bases from J, the gap between germline ends came to 16 bases. CDR3 length: 17 residues. Germline CDR1 is SGHVS and CDR2 is FQNEAQ. The CDR3 loop reads CASSLDVTRAATGELFF. The CDR3 region has the DNA TGTGCCAGCAGCTTAGATGTTACGAGGGCGGCCACCGGGGAGCTGTTTTTT.

The chain recombines TRBV4-1 with TRBJ2-1, with TRBD1 matching over 9 bases. Germline loops: CDR1 MGHRA, CDR2 YSYEKL. After removal of 1 base from V and 4 bases from J, the junction contained 2 bases not matched to a gene. This CDR3 has 15 residues. Here the CDR3 DNA reads TGCGCCAGCAGCCAAGGGGGGACAGGGTACAATGAGCAGTTCTTC. Amino acid sequence: CASSQGGTGYNEQFF.

This chain connects TRBV5-4 to TRBJ2-5; D is uncertain. CDR1 is SGHNT, CDR2 YYREEE, per germline (reference sequence). This CDR3 is 14 amino acids long. The V and J ends lost 4 bases and 1 base respectively, with 11 bases between them. DNA of the CDR3: TGTGCCAGCAGCCGTCGTGGCAGCCAAGAGACCCAGTACTTC. Translation gives CASSRRGSQETQYF.

The gene calls are TRBV18 and TRBJ1-5; tentative D call: TRBD1 (6 bases). The CDR3 runs to 13 residues. The V end lost 6 bases, the J end lost 7 bases, and 13 bases lay between the germline ends. The V gene's germline CDR1 is KGHSH and CDR2 LQKENI. The CDR3 DNA follows: TGTGCCAGCTCGCTGAACAGGGACCAGCCCCAGCATTTT. It is translated as CASSLNRDQPQHF.

The chain is built from TRBV9 and TRBJ2-3, with TRBD2 matching 12 bases. The ends lost 4 bases at V and 9 bases at J; junction bases unmatched: 12. The CDR3 runs 16 residues. Germline V lookup: CDR1 SGDLS, CDR2 YYNGEE. CDR3 loop: CASSPRLAGEGGTQYF. In nucleotides, the CDR3 is TGTGCCAGCAGCCCCCGACTAGCGGGAGAGGGTGGGACGCAGTATTTT.

This rearrangement joins TRBV14 to TRBJ1-1, with a weak D call TRBD1 (5 bases). The CDR3 loop spans 13 amino acids. V was clipped by 6 bases and J by 1 base, with 9 bases between them. Germline V CDR1 and CDR2: SGHDN, FVKESK. The CDR3 DNA sequence: TGTGCCAGCAGTCCCGGACAGAACACTGAAGCTTTCTTT. It codes for CASSPGQNTEAFF.